The rows below give T cell receptor beta chains drawn from one sample of a study of cytomegalovirus exposure and HLA in healthy donors. Some clones are missing from TCRdb's copy, which holds only in-frame ones; the method was immunoSEQ multiplex PCR. The data contain roughly 180,000 clones, 65% to 80% of them singletons. The sample taken for sequencing was PBMCs. The receptors shown here come from a young woman in good health and CMV-seropositive. CDR3s include the opening cysteine and the closing phenylalanine or tryptophan. D genes are given only for firm matches. Expanded clones are given a class, and other clones once, few, many or no size at all.

j_gene: TRBJ1-1
abundance: .
v_gene: TRBV5-5
d_gene: .
CDR3aa: CASSLATGTEAFF
CDR3nt: TGTGCCAGCAGCTTGGCCACGGGCACTGAAGCTTTCTTT

j_gene: TRBJ2-3
abundance: .
v_gene: TRBV11-3
d_gene: TRBD1
CDR3aa: CASSKTGTGKIDTQYF
CDR3nt: TGTGCCAGCAGCAAAACCGGGACAGGGAAGATAGATACGCAGTATTTT

j_gene: TRBJ2-1
abundance: .
v_gene: TRBV13
d_gene: .
CDR3aa: CASSLGQGGSYNEQFF
CDR3nt: TGTGCCAGCAGCTTAGGGCAGGGGGGCTCCTACAATGAGCAGTTCTTC

j_gene: TRBJ2-3
abundance: .
v_gene: TRBV5-4
d_gene: .
CDR3aa: CASSFSLHADTQYF
CDR3nt: TGTGCCAGCAGCTTTTCACTGCACGCAGATACGCAGTATTTT

j_gene: TRBJ2-2
abundance: once
v_gene: TRBV10-3
d_gene: TRBD1
CDR3aa: CAIGDRGEDTGELFF
CDR3nt: TGTGCCATCGGGGACAGGGGCGAAGACACCGGGGAGCTGTTTTTT

j_gene: TRBJ1-5
abundance: once
v_gene: TRBV4-1
d_gene: TRBD1
CDR3aa: CASSQGDRGKQPQHF
CDR3nt: TGCGCCAGCAGCCAAGGGGACAGGGGGAAGCAGCCCCAGCATTTT

j_gene: TRBJ1-2
abundance: .
v_gene: TRBV2
d_gene: TRBD1
CDR3aa: CASTGQGALGYTF
CDR3nt: TGTGCCAGCACGGGACAGGGGGCGCTTGGCTACACCTTC

j_gene: TRBJ1-5
abundance: .
v_gene: TRBV7-9
d_gene: .
CDR3aa: CASSRDSDQPQHF
CDR3nt: TGTGCCAGCAGCCGGGACTCGGATCAGCCCCAGCATTTT

j_gene: TRBJ1-4
abundance: .
v_gene: TRBV7-6
d_gene: .
CDR3aa: CASSLRVTEKLFF
CDR3nt: TGTGCCAGCAGCCTCAGGGTTACAGAAAAACTGTTTTTT

j_gene: TRBJ2-6
abundance: .
v_gene: TRBV5-6
d_gene: .
CDR3aa: CASSLAVRGSAVLTF
CDR3nt: TGTGCCAGCAGCTTGGCCGTGAGGGGGTCGGCCGTCCTGACTTTC

j_gene: TRBJ2-7
abundance: .
v_gene: TRBV20-1
d_gene: .
CDR3aa: CSATESYEQYF
CDR3nt: TGCAGTGCTACGGAGTCCTACGAGCAGTACTTC

j_gene: TRBJ1-6
abundance: few
v_gene: TRBV30
d_gene: .
CDR3aa: CAWPRTSRPYNSPLHF
CDR3nt: TGTGCCTGGCCTCGGACATCAAGGCCCTATAATTCACCCCTCCACTTT

j_gene: TRBJ2-2
abundance: few
v_gene: TRBV29-1
d_gene: TRBD1
CDR3aa: CSAWDRGTGELFF
CDR3nt: TGCAGCGCCTGGGACAGGGGGACCGGGGAGCTGTTTTTT

j_gene: TRBJ2-2
abundance: .
v_gene: TRBV6-6
d_gene: TRBD2
CDR3aa: CASLAGANTGELFF
CDR3nt: TGTGCCAGCCTAGCGGGGGCGAACACCGGGGAGCTGTTTTTT

j_gene: TRBJ2-1
abundance: few
v_gene: TRBV4-2
d_gene: TRBD2
CDR3aa: CASSQGTSGALRDEQFF
CDR3nt: TGTGCCAGCAGCCAAGGCACTAGCGGAGCACTTCGCGATGAGCAGTTCTTC

j_gene: TRBJ1-2
abundance: .
v_gene: TRBV2
d_gene: TRBD1
CDR3aa: CASSRLRDSSYGYTF
CDR3nt: TGTGCCAGCAGTAGGTTAAGGGACAGCTCCTATGGCTACACCTTC

j_gene: TRBJ2-1
abundance: .
v_gene: TRBV27
d_gene: .
CDR3aa: CASSLKGGPRNEQFF
CDR3nt: TGTGCCAGCAGTTTAAAGGGGGGGCCGCGGAATGAGCAGTTCTTC

j_gene: TRBJ2-2
abundance: .
v_gene: TRBV9
d_gene: .
CDR3aa: CASSVGSTGELFF
CDR3nt: TGTGCCAGCAGCGTAGGGAGCACCGGGGAGCTGTTTTTT

j_gene: TRBJ1-6
abundance: few
v_gene: TRBV6-5
d_gene: .
CDR3aa: CASSLQGSNSPLHF
CDR3nt: TGTGCCAGCAGTTTGCAGGGTTCAAATTCACCCCTCCACTTT

j_gene: TRBJ1-1
abundance: .
v_gene: TRBV7-2
d_gene: TRBD1
CDR3aa: CASSVGTANTEAFF
CDR3nt: TGTGCCAGCAGCGTGGGGACAGCGAACACTGAAGCTTTCTTT

j_gene: TRBJ2-1
abundance: .
v_gene: TRBV5-5
d_gene: TRBD2
CDR3aa: CASSLTSADLNEQFF
CDR3nt: TGTGCCAGCAGCCTGACTAGCGCGGATCTGAATGAGCAGTTCTTC

j_gene: TRBJ1-2
abundance: .
v_gene: TRBV11-3
d_gene: .
CDR3aa: CASSLELLGSAYGYTF
CDR3nt: TGTGCCAGCAGCTTAGAATTGCTAGGTTCTGCCTATGGCTACACCTTC

j_gene: TRBJ2-7
abundance: few
v_gene: TRBV6-5
d_gene: .
CDR3aa: CASSYSTKADYEQYF
CDR3nt: TGTGCCAGCAGTTACTCTACCAAAGCGGACTACGAGCAGTACTTC

j_gene: TRBJ1-4
abundance: .
v_gene: TRBV5-1
d_gene: .
CDR3aa: CASSEGPTNEKLFF
CDR3nt: TGCGCCAGCAGCGAGGGCCCAACTAATGAAAAACTGTTTTTT

j_gene: TRBJ2-7
abundance: .
v_gene: TRBV5-6
d_gene: .
CDR3aa: CASSPAGGEPYEQYF
CDR3nt: TGTGCCAGCAGCCCGGCAGGCGGGGAACCCTACGAGCAGTACTTC

j_gene: TRBJ2-7
abundance: .
v_gene: TRBV2
d_gene: .
CDR3aa: CASSESRDLEQYF
CDR3nt: TGTGCCAGCAGTGAAAGTCGGGATCTTGAGCAGTACTTC

j_gene: TRBJ2-7
abundance: few
v_gene: TRBV28
d_gene: TRBD2
CDR3aa: CASSAGGADEQYF
CDR3nt: TGTGCCAGCAGCGCCGGGGGGGCGGACGAGCAGTACTTC

j_gene: TRBJ2-2
abundance: .
v_gene: TRBV6-5
d_gene: TRBD1
CDR3aa: CASSSGQGPTGELFF
CDR3nt: TGTGCCAGCAGTTCCGGACAGGGCCCCACCGGGGAGCTGTTTTTT

j_gene: TRBJ2-1
abundance: .
v_gene: TRBV7-2
d_gene: TRBD1
CDR3aa: CASSDRVFPYNEQFF
CDR3nt: TGTGCCAGCAGTGACAGGGTTTTCCCTTACAATGAGCAGTTCTTC

j_gene: TRBJ1-1
abundance: once
v_gene: TRBV6-5
d_gene: .
CDR3aa: CASSLAGRGTTEAFF
CDR3nt: TGTGCCAGCAGCTTGGCGGGGAGGGGGACCACTGAAGCTTTCTTT

j_gene: TRBJ2-5
abundance: .
v_gene: TRBV27
d_gene: .
CDR3aa: CASSLGPQNEETQYF
CDR3nt: TGTGCCAGCAGTTTAGGGCCACAGAATGAAGAGACCCAGTACTTC

j_gene: TRBJ1-6
abundance: .
v_gene: TRBV6-6
d_gene: TRBD1
CDR3aa: CASSEGTVYNSPLHF
CDR3nt: TGTGCCAGCAGTGAGGGGACAGTCTATAATTCACCCCTCCACTTT